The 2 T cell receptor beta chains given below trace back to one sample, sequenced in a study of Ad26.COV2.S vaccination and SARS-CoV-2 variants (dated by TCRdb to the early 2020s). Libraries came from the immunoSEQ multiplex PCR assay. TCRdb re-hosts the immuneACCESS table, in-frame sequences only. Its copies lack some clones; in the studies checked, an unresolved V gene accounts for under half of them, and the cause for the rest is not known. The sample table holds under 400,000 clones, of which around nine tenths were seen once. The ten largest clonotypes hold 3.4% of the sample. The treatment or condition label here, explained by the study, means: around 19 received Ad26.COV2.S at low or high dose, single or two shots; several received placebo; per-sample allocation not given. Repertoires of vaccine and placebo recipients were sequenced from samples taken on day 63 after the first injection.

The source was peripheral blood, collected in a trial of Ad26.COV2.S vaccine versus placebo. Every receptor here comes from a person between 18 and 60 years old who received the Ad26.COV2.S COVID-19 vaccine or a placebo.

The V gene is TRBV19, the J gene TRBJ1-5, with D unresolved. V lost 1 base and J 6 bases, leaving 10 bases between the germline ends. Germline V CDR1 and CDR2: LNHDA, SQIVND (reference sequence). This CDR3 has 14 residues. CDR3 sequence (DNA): TGTGCCAGTAGTATAGTCTTTTCGGGTCAGCCCCAGCATTTT. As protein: CASSIVFSGQPQHF.

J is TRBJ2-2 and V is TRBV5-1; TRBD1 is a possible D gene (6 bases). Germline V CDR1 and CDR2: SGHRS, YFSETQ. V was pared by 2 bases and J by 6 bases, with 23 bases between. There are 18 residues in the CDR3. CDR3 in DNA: TGCGCCAGCAGCTTTGGGAGAGGAACCGGGACACCGCCCGGGGAGCTGTTTTTT. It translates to CASSFGRGTGTPPGELFF.